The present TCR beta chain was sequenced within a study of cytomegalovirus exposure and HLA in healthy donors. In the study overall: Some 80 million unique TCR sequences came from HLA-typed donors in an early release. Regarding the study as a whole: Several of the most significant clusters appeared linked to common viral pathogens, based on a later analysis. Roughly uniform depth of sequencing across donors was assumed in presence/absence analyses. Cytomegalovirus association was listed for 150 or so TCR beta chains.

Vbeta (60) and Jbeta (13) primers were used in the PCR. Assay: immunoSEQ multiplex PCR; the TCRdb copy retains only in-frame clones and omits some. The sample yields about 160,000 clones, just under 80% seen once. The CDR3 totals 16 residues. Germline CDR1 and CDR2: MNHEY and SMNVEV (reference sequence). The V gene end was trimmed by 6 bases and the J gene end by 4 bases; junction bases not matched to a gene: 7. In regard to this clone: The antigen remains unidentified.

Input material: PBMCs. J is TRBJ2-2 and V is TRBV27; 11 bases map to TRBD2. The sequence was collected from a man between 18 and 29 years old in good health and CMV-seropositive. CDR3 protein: CASSGLAGFGTGELFF. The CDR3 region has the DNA TGTGCCAGCAGCGGACTAGCGGGTTTTGGCACCGGGGAGCTGTTTTTT.